The TCR beta chain under discussion was sequenced for a study of cytomegalovirus exposure and HLA in healthy donors. Findings and caveats of the study: Subsequent analysis found a tendency for first-cohort TCR clusters to co-occur within the 120 or so validation repertoires. Researchers reported that a few CMV-associated chains were confirmed in vitro as CMV antigen-specific.

The CDR3 loop spans 13 amino acids. The V and J ends lost 4 bases and 7 bases, in that order; junction bases with no gene match: 4. Germline V gene lookup returns CDR1 ENHRY and CDR2 SYGVKD. Assay: immunoSEQ multiplex PCR; the TCRdb copy retains only in-frame clones and omits some. The sample lists over 200,000 clones, 90% occurring once. Notes on this clone: Its target is unknown.

Material for sequencing was PBMCs. This clonotype was obtained from a woman aged 18-30 years in good health and CMV-seronegative. The chain joins TRBV10-3 to TRBJ1-5, with 7 bases identical to TRBD1. CDR3 in DNA: TGTGCCATCAGTGGAGGGGGCGAGCAGCCCCAGCATTTT. This codes for CAISGGGEQPQHF.